The rows below give T cell receptor beta chains drawn from one sample of a study of post-analysis software for immune sequencing data. In TCRdb, the PCR reads were re-called with MiXCR into one record per CDR3 protein. Of hundreds of thousands of distinct CDR3 sequences in the sample, roughly 29% are singletons; the top ten hold roughly 0.53%. Sequencing was done on a sample of blood. All receptors come from a girl aged 5 to 17 with multiple sclerosis. Each CDR3 is given with its conserved first and last residue. The D gene is left open where the match is weak. Size tells how often a clone was seen (once, few, many) or the class of an expanded clone, and some rows leave it out.

V	J	D	size	CDR3	DNA
TRBV20-1	TRBJ2-5	.	.	CSALESAPETQYF	TGCAGTGCTCTGGAGTCTGCCCCAGAGACCCAGTACTTC
TRBV20-1	TRBJ2-7	TRBD1	.	CSAREGSSGTASYEQYF	TGCAGTGCTAGAGAGGGCTCATCCGGGACAGCTTCCTACGAGCAGTACTTC
TRBV29-1	TRBJ1-1	.	few	CSGSVGGVTEAFF	TGCAGCGGTTCCGTTGGGGGGGTGACTGAAGCTTTCTTT
TRBV3-1	TRBJ2-7	.	.	CASSQVQGFGEQYF	TGTGCCAGCAGCCAGGTTCAGGGATTTGGTGAGCAGTACTTC
TRBV18	TRBJ2-7	.	few	CASSPGAPVFYEQYF	TGTGCCAGCTCTCCCGGGGCCCCGGTCTTCTACGAGCAGTACTTC
TRBV27	TRBJ1-1	.	.	CASSLEGRSTEAFF	TGTGCCAGCAGTTTAGAAGGAAGGAGCACTGAAGCTTTCTTT
TRBV20-1	TRBJ2-7	TRBD2	many	CSARDIAGQTYEQYF	TGCAGTGCTAGAGATATAGCGGGCCAAACCTACGAGCAGTACTTC
TRBV6-2/TRBV6-3	TRBJ2-7	.	few	CASTNPDILFHEQYF	TGTGCCAGCACCAACCCGGACATCCTATTCCACGAGCAGTACTTC
TRBV5-6	TRBJ2-6	.	.	CASSLWGILTSGANVLTF	TGTGCCAGCAGCTTGTGGGGGATCCTCACCTCTGGGGCCAACGTCCTGACTTTC
TRBV24-1	TRBJ2-1	.	.	CATHSGGNNEQFF	TGTGCCACCCACTCAGGAGGCAACAATGAGCAGTTCTTC
TRBV6-6	TRBJ2-1	.	.	CASSSDWREQFF	TGTGCCAGCAGTTCCGACTGGCGGGAGCAGTTCTTC
TRBV7-2	TRBJ2-5	.	many	CASSFEGRAQETQYF	TGTGCCAGCAGCTTCGAGGGGCGAGCTCAAGAGACCCAGTACTTC
TRBV2	TRBJ1-6	.	few	CASGGGADHSPLHF	TGTGCCAGCGGCGGAGGGGCAGACCATTCACCCCTCCACTTT
TRBV5-6	TRBJ2-7	.	.	CASSLTGPNYEQYF	TGTGCCAGCAGCCTCACAGGCCCCAACTACGAGCAGTACTTC
TRBV11-2	TRBJ2-2	TRBD2	few	CASSLERGWLFF	TGTGCCAGCAGCTTGGAGCGGGGATGGCTGTTTTTT
TRBV10-3	TRBJ2-3	.	.	CAIGPGPADTQYF	TGTGCCATCGGCCCGGGCCCAGCAGATACGCAGTATTTT
TRBV20-1	TRBJ1-5	.	few	CSTRTPDPASNQPQHF	TGCAGTACTAGAACTCCAGACCCGGCTAGCAATCAGCCCCAGCATTTT
TRBV25-1	TRBJ2-5	.	.	CASSETNRVKTQYF	TGTGCCAGCAGTGAAACGAACAGGGTCAAGACCCAGTACTTC
TRBV7-2	TRBJ2-5	.	.	CASSLALGGRETQYF	TGTGCCAGCAGCTTAGCTTTAGGGGGGAGGGAGACCCAGTACTTC
TRBV5-5	TRBJ2-3	TRBD2	few	CASSLRTSGPTDTQYF	TGTGCCAGCAGCTTGCGGACTAGCGGACCCACAGATACGCAGTATTTT
TRBV29-1	TRBJ2-7	.	many	CSAGGPEQYF	TGCAGCGCCGGGGGGCCCGAGCAGTACTTC
TRBV4-3	TRBJ1-4	TRBD1	.	CASSQEPGTGNEKLFF	TGCGCCAGCAGCCAGGAACCCGGGACAGGGAATGAAAAACTGTTTTTT
TRBV6-5	TRBJ1-1	.	.	CASSFPGEAFF	TGTGCCAGCAGCTTCCCAGGGGAAGCTTTCTTT
TRBV5-1	TRBJ1-1	.	few	CASSPTWGRMDTEAFF	TGCGCCAGCAGCCCTACCTGGGGTCGAATGGACACTGAAGCTTTCTTT
TRBV20-1	TRBJ2-1	.	.	CSAGKPTSYNEQFF	TGCAGTGCTGGGAAACCGACCTCCTACAATGAGCAGTTCTTC
TRBV12-3/TRBV12-4	TRBJ1-4	.	.	CVSSFRQIATNEKLFF	TGTGTCAGCAGTTTTAGACAGATAGCAACTAATGAAAAACTGTTTTTT
TRBV4-3	TRBJ2-7	.	many	CASSQDTRYEQYF	TGCGCCAGCAGCCAAGATACACGCTACGAGCAGTACTTC
TRBV18	TRBJ2-3	TRBD1	few	CASSPQGETDTQYF	TGTGCCAGCTCACCTCAGGGGGAAACAGATACGCAGTATTTT
TRBV6-1	TRBJ1-2	TRBD1	.	CASSVDDRAASGYTF	TGTGCCAGCAGTGTGGATGACAGGGCGGCGAGTGGCTACACCTTC
TRBV18	TRBJ2-5	.	.	CASSPRGAVQETQYF	TGTGCCAGCTCACCACGCGGGGCCGTTCAAGAGACCCAGTACTTC
TRBV29-1	TRBJ2-3	TRBD1	.	CSVGLDRGHADTQYF	TGCAGCGTTGGCCTCGACAGGGGGCATGCAGATACGCAGTATTTT
TRBV27	TRBJ2-3	TRBD2	.	CASSSPSGGVSDTQYF	TGTGCCAGCAGTTCTCCTAGCGGGGGGGTGTCAGATACGCAGTATTTT
TRBV11-2	TRBJ2-5	TRBD2	.	CASSRTSGRLVEETQYF	TGTGCCAGCAGCCGGACTAGCGGGAGACTAGTGGAAGAGACCCAGTACTTC
TRBV7-2	TRBJ1-1	.	.	CASSLGVWFRGGTEAFF	TGTGCCAGCAGCTTAGGGGTCTGGTTTCGGGGGGGGACTGAAGCTTTCTTT
TRBV29-1	TRBJ2-5	.	many	CSVGARAVETQYF	TGCAGCGTGGGGGCGAGGGCTGTAGAGACCCAGTACTTC
TRBV28	TRBJ2-1	.	.	CASSFPLFWNNEQFF	TGCGCCAGCAGTTTTCCCCTTTTCTGGAACAATGAGCAGTTCTTC
TRBV3-1	TRBJ1-2	.	few	CASSPSPGGGNGYTF	TGTGCCAGCAGCCCGTCCCCCGGGGGTGGTAATGGCTACACCTTC
TRBV5-1	TRBJ2-3	.	.	CASSFLQGGDTQYF	TGCGCCAGCAGCTTTCTTCAGGGCGGGGATACGCAGTATTTT
TRBV7-9	TRBJ1-2	.	.	CASSSSGVAYGYTF	TGTGCCAGCAGCTCTTCGGGGGTTGCCTATGGCTACACCTTC
TRBV5-1	TRBJ2-5	.	.	CASSLVRTQETQYF	TGCGCCAGCAGCTTGGTCCGGACCCAAGAGACCCAGTACTTC
TRBV18	TRBJ2-5	.	.	CASSRKDSFSGTQYF	TGCGCCAGCTCACGCAAAGACTCATTCTCAGGGACCCAGTACTTC
TRBV3-1	TRBJ2-5	TRBD2	once	CASSQGTSDSKTQYF	TGTGCCAGCAGCCAAGGGACTAGTGATTCCAAGACCCAGTACTTC
TRBV6-2/TRBV6-3	TRBJ2-4	.	once	CASSYSIQGGESLAKNIQYF	TGTGCCAGCAGTTACTCGATTCAGGGCGGAGAGTCCCTAGCCAAAAACATTCAGTACTTC
TRBV20-1	TRBJ1-2	TRBD1	.	CSARTGQGDGYTF	TGCAGTGCTAGGACGGGACAGGGGGATGGCTACACCTTC
TRBV27	TRBJ1-2	TRBD1	few	CASSPRGHGYTF	TGTGCCAGCAGCCCTAGGGGGCATGGCTACACCTTC
TRBV29-1	TRBJ1-2	.	.	CSVQGGASTNYGYTF	TGCAGCGTTCAAGGGGGGGCTTCCACTAACTATGGCTACACCTTC
TRBV20-1	TRBJ2-4	.	few	CSARDLLGFRENIQYF	TGCAGTGCTAGAGATCTTTTAGGGTTTCGCGAAAACATTCAGTACTTC
TRBV7-9	TRBJ1-2	.	.	CASSPMVVNYGYTF	TGTGCCAGCAGTCCGATGGTTGTTAACTATGGCTACACCTTC
TRBV3-1	TRBJ2-5	.	.	CASSQQRETQYF	TGTGCCAGCAGCCAACAAAGAGAGACCCAGTACTTC
TRBV4-3	TRBJ1-2	TRBD1	many	CASSQDRGRNYGYTF	TGCGCCAGCAGCCAAGACAGGGGGCGGAACTATGGCTACACCTTC
TRBV2	TRBJ2-3	.	few	CASKRGDLPTDTQYF	TGTGCCAGCAAGAGGGGCGACCTACCCACAGATACGCAGTATTTT